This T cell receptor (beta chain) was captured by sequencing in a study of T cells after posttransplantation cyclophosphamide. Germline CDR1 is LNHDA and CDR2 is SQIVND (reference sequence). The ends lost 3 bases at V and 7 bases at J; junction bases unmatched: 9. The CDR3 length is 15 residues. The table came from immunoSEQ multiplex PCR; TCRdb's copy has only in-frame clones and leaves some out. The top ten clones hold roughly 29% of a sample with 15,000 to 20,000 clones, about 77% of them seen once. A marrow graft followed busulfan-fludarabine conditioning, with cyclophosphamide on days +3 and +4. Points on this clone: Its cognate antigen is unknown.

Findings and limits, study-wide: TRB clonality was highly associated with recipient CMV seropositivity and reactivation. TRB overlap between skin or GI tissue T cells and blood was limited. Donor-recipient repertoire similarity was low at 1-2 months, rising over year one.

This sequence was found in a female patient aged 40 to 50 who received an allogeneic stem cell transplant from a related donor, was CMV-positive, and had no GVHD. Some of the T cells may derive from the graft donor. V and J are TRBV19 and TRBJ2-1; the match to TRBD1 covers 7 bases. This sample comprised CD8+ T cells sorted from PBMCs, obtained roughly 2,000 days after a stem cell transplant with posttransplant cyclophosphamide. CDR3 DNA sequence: TGTGCCAGTAGTATCGACGGCAGGGGGTGGAATGAGCAGTTCTTC. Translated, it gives CASSIDGRGWNEQFF.